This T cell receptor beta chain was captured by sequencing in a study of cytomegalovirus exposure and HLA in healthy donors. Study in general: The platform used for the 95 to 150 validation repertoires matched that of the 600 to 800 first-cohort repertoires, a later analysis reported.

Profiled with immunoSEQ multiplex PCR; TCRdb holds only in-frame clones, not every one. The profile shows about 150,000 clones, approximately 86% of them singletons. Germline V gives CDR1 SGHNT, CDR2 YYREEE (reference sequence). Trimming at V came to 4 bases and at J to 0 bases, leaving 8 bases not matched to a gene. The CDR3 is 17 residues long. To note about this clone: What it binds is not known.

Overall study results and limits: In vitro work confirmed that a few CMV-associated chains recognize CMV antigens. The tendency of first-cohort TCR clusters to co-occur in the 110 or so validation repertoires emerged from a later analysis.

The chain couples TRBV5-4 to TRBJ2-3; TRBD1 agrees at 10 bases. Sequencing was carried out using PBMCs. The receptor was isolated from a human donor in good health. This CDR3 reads CASSRRDRGPSTDTQYF. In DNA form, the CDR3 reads TGTGCCAGCAGCCGCCGGGACAGGGGCCCTAGCACAGATACGCAGTATTTT.